This T cell receptor (beta chain) was documented in a study of blood T cell repertoires in COVID-19. Overall study: Samples of COVID-19 (acute and convalescent) were obtained from the United States, Italy and Spain. In each case, the material was cDNA or gDNA derived from T cells, B-cell-depleted T cells, or PBMCs.

Those enrolled in Seattle joined during active infection and were followed longitudinally afterward. Authors' methods: Nucleated cell counts were estimated from reference gene primer amplification. Produced via immunoSEQ multiplex PCR; TCRdb's table is partial and in-frame only. D and trimming were read from the DNA, whereas the V and J calls and clone size are those reported in that table. Of about 70,000 clones detected, 91% appear once; the ten largest clones hold just over 2.5%. CDR3 size: 13 residues. CDR1 is MDHEN, CDR2 SYDVKM, per germline. V gave up 4 bases and J gave up 6 bases, with 9 bases separating them.

The J gene is TRBJ2-2, the V gene TRBV28; no firm D call. Sequencing used peripheral blood. This clonotype was sampled from a man in his fifties with COVID-19, enrolled during active disease. The CDR3 reads CASSYPSAGELFF. CDR3 sequence (DNA): TGTGCCAGCAGTTACCCCAGCGCCGGGGAGCTGTTTTTT.